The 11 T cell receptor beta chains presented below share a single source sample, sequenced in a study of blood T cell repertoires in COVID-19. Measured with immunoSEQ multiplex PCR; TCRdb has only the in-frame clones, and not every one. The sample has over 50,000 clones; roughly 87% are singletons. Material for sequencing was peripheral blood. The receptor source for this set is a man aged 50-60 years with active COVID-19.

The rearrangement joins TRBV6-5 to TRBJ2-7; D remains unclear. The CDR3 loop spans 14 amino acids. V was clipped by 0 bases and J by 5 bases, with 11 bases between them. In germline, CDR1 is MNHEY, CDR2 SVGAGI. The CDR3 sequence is CASSYSESLDEQYF. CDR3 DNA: TGTGCCAGCAGTTACTCCGAGAGTCTCGACGAGCAGTACTTC.

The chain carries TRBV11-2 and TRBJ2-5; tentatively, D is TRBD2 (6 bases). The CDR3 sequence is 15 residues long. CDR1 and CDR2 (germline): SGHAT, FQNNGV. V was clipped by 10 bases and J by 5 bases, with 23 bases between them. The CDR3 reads CATSSGGTYYETQYF. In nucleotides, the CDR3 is TGTGCCACCTCCTCCGGCGGGACGTATTACGAGACCCAGTACTTC.

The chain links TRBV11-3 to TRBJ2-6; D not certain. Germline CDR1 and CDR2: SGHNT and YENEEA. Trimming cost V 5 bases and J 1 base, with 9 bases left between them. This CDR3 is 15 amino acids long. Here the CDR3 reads CASSLGRSGANVLTF. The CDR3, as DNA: TGTGCCAGCAGCCTAGGGCGGTCTGGGGCCAACGTCCTGACTTTC.

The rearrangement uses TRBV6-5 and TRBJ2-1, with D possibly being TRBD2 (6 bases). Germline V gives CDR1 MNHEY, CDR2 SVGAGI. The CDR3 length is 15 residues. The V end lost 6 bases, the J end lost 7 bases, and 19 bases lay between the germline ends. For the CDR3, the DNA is TGTGCCAGCAGCTCCCCGACGGGGGACCGGAATGAGCAGTTCTTC. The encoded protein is CASSSPTGDRNEQFF.

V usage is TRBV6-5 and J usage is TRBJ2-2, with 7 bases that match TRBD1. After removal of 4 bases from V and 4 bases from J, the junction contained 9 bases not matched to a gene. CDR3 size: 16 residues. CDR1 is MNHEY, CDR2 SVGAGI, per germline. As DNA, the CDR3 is TGTGCCAGCAGTTCCGCCGGGACAGTTGTCACCGGGGAGCTGTTTTTT. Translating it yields CASSSAGTVVTGELFF.

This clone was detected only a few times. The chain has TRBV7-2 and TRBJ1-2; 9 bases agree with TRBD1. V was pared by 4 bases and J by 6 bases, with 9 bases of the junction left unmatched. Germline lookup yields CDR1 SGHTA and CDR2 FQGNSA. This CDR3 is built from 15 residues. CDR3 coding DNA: TGTGCCAGCAGCTCCTGGACAGGGGACTATGATGGCTACACCTTC. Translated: CASSSWTGDYDGYTF.

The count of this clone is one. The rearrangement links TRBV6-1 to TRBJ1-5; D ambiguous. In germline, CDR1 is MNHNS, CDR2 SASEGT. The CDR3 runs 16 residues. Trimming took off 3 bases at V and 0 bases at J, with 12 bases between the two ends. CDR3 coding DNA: TGTGCCAGCAGTGACGGGCGGGTTTATAGCAATCAGCCCCAGCATTTT. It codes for CASSDGRVYSNQPQHF.

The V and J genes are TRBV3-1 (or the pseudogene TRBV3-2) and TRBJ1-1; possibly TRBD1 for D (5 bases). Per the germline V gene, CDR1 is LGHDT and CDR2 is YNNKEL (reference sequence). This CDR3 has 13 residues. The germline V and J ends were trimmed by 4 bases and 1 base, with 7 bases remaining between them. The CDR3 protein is CASSPGGNTEAFF. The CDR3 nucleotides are TGTGCCAGCAGCCCCGGGGGGAACACTGAAGCTTTCTTT.

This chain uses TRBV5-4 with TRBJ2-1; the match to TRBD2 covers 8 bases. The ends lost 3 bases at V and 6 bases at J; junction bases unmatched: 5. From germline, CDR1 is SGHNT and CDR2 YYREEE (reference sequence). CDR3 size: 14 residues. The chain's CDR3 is CASSYRGGLNEQFF. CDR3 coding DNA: TGTGCCAGCAGCTATCGGGGGGGCCTCAATGAGCAGTTCTTC.

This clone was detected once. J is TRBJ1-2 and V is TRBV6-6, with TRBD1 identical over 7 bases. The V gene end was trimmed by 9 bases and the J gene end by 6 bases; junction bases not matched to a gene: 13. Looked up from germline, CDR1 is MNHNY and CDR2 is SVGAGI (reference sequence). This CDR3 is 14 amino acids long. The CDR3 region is CASRTGARGNGYTF. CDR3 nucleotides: TGTGCCAGTAGGACAGGTGCGAGGGGGAATGGCTACACCTTC.

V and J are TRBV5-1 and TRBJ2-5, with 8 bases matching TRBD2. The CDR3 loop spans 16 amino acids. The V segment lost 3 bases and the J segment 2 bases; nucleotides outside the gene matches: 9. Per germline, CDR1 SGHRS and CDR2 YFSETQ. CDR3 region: CASSSSAGALQETQYF. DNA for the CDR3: TGCGCCAGCAGCTCATCAGCGGGGGCACTACAAGAGACCCAGTACTTC.